These T cell receptor beta chains were read from a single sample in a study of cytomegalovirus exposure and HLA in healthy donors. The repertoire was sequenced with immunoSEQ multiplex PCR; TCRdb's copy has only in-frame clones and lacks some. The repertoire holds about 200,000 clones, with about 81% as singletons. The specimen sequenced was PBMCs. Source of these receptors: a woman younger than 45 in good health and CMV-seronegative. Each CDR3 is given with its conserved first and last residue.

>TRBJ2-5|TRBV4-1
CASSQVQTGQTQYF
>TRBJ2-2|TRBV5-1
CASSLRDRGSTGELFF
>TRBJ2-7|TRBV6-5
CASSAWGLAVGEQYF
>TRBJ1-1|TRBV5-1
CASSGQGRDTEAFF
>TRBJ2-3|TRBV7-6
CASKAVGTDTQYF
>TRBJ2-1|TRBV7-6
CASSRTSGRGNEQFF
>TRBJ1-1|TRBV5-1
CASSLVQSGGHTEAFF
>TRBJ2-3|TRBV7-9
CASSLTRLAITDTQYF
>TRBJ1-5|TRBV28
CASSFQAGVQPQHF
>TRBJ1-2|TRBV19
CASSRQGGSSGYTF
>TRBJ1-6|TRBV5-1
CASSSGYGQAYNSPLHF
>TRBJ2-7|TRBV10-2
CASSVAPSYEQYF
>TRBJ2-7|TRBV6-1
CASSEVVGESITYEQYF
>TRBJ1-2|TRBV21-1
CASSNVKGHYGYTF
>TRBJ2-7|TRBV2
CASSEVQGNEQYF
>TRBJ1-1|TRBV7-9
CASSPPLFGNTEAFF
>TRBJ2-3|TRBV30
CAWELSRLARTDTQYF